The 21 T cell receptor beta chains below all came from one sample that was sequenced in a study of cytomegalovirus exposure and HLA in healthy donors. The PCR ran on 60 Vbeta and 13 Jbeta primers. Some clones are missing from TCRdb's copy, which holds only in-frame ones; the method was immunoSEQ multiplex PCR. The data hold roughly 100,000 clones, with roughly three quarters observed a single time. The sequenced sample consisted of PBMCs. The receptors were gathered from a male donor in good health and CMV-seropositive.

The chain uses TRBV21-1 and TRBJ2-3; the table's TRBD2 call for D was not verified on the DNA. TRBV21-1 is listed as a pseudogene. The CDR3 runs 19 residues. CDR3 region: CASSKDLCTSGSGPDTQYF. CDR3 coding DNA: TGTGCCAGCAGCAAAGACCTTTGTACTAGCGGGAGTGGGCCAGATACGCAGTATTTT.

This clone appeared a few times. The chain couples TRBV5-1 to TRBJ1-1, with D perhaps TRBD1 (5 bases). The CDR3 runs to 14 residues. Germline-derived CDR1 and CDR2 are SGHRS and YFSETQ. The V and J ends lost 4 bases and 4 bases respectively, with 14 bases between them. In DNA form, the CDR3 reads TGCGCCAGCAGCCCGGCCAGGGTCGGCACTGAAGCTTTCTTT. It codes for CASSPARVGTEAFF.

The chain links TRBV28 to TRBJ2-3; perhaps TRBD2 as D (6 bases). The V and J ends lost 8 bases and 2 bases respectively, with 11 bases between them. The germline CDR1 and CDR2 sequences are MDHEN and SYDVKM. This CDR3 is built from 13 residues. CDR3 amino acids: CASVEGVTDTQYF. The CDR3 coding sequence is TGTGCCAGCGTGGAGGGAGTCACAGATACGCAGTATTTT.

The genes are TRBV7-9 and TRBJ1-3; maybe TRBD1 (6 bases). The CDR3 covers 17 residues. Trimming removed 5 bases from V and 0 bases from J, with 17 bases in between. Germline V gene sequence: CDR1 SEHNR, CDR2 FQNEAQ (reference sequence). CDR3 DNA sequence: TGTGCCAGCAGCCCCCAACGGGACACTTACTCTGGAAACACCATATATTTT. Amino acid sequence: CASSPQRDTYSGNTIYF.

The chain carries TRBV13 and TRBJ1-2; 9 bases are a match to TRBD1. CDR3 size: 16 residues. Germline V lookup: CDR1 PRHDT, CDR2 FYEKMQ (reference sequence). V shed 4 bases, J shed 5 bases, and the junction held 11 bases outside the gene matches. The chain's CDR3 is CASSSFTGQGLYGYTF. CDR3 sequence (DNA): TGTGCCAGCAGCTCCTTCACGGGACAGGGCTTGTATGGCTACACCTTC.

V usage is TRBV5-1 and J usage is TRBJ2-3; no definite D call. Deletions cut 1 base from V and 0 bases from J, with 3 bases between. CDR3 length equals 13 residues. The germline gives CDR1 SGHRS, CDR2 YFSETQ. DNA for the CDR3: TGCGCCAGCAGCTTGACTAGCACAGATACGCAGTATTTT. Its translation is CASSLTSTDTQYF.

This chain links TRBV6-6 with TRBJ1-4; D gene uncertain. The CDR3 loop spans 14 amino acids. Trimming left V 0 bases short and J 7 bases short, with 9 bases between. Germline CDR1 is MNHNY and CDR2 is SVGAGI (reference sequence). The CDR3: CASSYSKYGEKLFF. As DNA, the CDR3 is TGTGCCAGCAGTTACTCAAAATACGGTGAAAAACTGTTTTTT.

This rearrangement joins TRBV27 to TRBJ1-5; D gene uncertain. This CDR3 region has 12 residues. From germline, CDR1 is MNHEY and CDR2 SMNVEV (reference sequence). Deletions cut 10 bases from V and 7 bases from J, with 14 bases between. The CDR3 region has the DNA TGTGCCACGGGTACCTTCGGGCAGCCCCAGCATTTT. Translating gives CATGTFGQPQHF.

This rearrangement joins TRBV29-1 to TRBJ2-1; D may be TRBD1 (5 bases). Germline V CDR1 and CDR2: SQVTM, ANQGSEA. This CDR3 comprises 14 residues. The V end lost 3 bases, the J end lost 6 bases, and 15 bases lay between the germline ends. The CDR3 loop is CSVDYGGDSNEQFF. In DNA, the CDR3 is TGCAGCGTTGATTATGGCGGAGACAGCAATGAGCAGTTCTTC.

J is TRBJ2-3 and V is TRBV9; 8 nucleotides match TRBD2. This CDR3 contains 15 residues. Trimming removed 1 base from V and 2 bases from J; junction bases left unmatched: 3. Germline values: CDR1 SGDLS, CDR2 YYNGEE. The CDR3 DNA sequence: TGTGCCAGCAGCGTATATAGCGGGGACACAGATACGCAGTATTTT. It yields the protein CASSVYSGDTDTQYF.

To note about this clone: At one end the junction does not follow the germline gene, possibly because of a read error. The chain links TRBV7-9 to TRBJ2-7; 7 bases map to TRBD1. This CDR3 is 14 amino acids long. Germline CDR1 is SEHNR and CDR2 is FQNEAQ (reference sequence). In DNA form, the CDR3 reads TGTTCCAGCAGCCTCAGACAGGGTAGGCGAGACTTGTACTTC. Encoded protein: CSSSLRQGRRDLYF.

This clone was picked up a small number of times. The chain uses TRBV5-4 and TRBJ2-1, with 7 bases aligning to TRBD1. The germline V gene has CDR1 SGHNT and CDR2 YYREEE (reference sequence). The CDR3 contains 16 residues. V lost 4 bases, J lost 3 bases, and 10 bases stayed unmatched. CDR3 sequence reads: CASSPGQRNFYNEQFF. The CDR3 DNA is TGTGCCAGCAGCCCGGGACAGCGGAATTTCTACAATGAGCAGTTCTTC. The whole variable domain, filled in from reference TRBV5-4 and TRBJ2-1, reads ETGVTQSPTHLIKTRGQQVTLRCSSQSGHNTVSWYQQALGQGPQFIFQYYREEENGRGNFPPRFSGLQFPNYSSELNVNALELDDSALYLCASSPGQRNFYNEQFFGPGTRLTVL.

The chain has TRBV27 and TRBJ2-3; tentative D call: TRBD2 (5 bases). The germline V and J ends were trimmed by 8 bases and 2 bases, with 17 bases remaining between them. This CDR3 region has 15 residues. Germline V gene data show CDR1 as MNHEY and CDR2 as SMNVEV (reference sequence). Here the CDR3 DNA reads TGTGCCAGCGCTACTTGGACTGGGGACACAGATACGCAGTATTTT. Translated: CASATWTGDTDTQYF.

The gene calls are TRBV10-2 and TRBJ1-5, with 10 bases that match TRBD1. J lost 15 bases, V lost 5 bases, and 4 bases had no gene match. This CDR3 has 11 amino acids. CDR1 WSHSY and CDR2 SAAADI come from the germline V gene. The CDR3 nucleotides read TGCGCCAGCAGTCCCAGACAGGGGGCGCATTTT. Its protein is CASSPRQGAHF.

The chain joins TRBV7-2 to TRBJ2-1; the match to TRBD1 covers 9 bases. CDR1 SGHTA and CDR2 FQGNSA come from the germline V gene. J was trimmed by 4 bases and V by 5 bases; bases with no gene match: 9. The CDR3 loop spans 16 amino acids. In nucleotides, the CDR3 is TGTGCCAGCAGCAAGGAAACAGGGGGCGAGTACAATGAGCAGTTCTTC. Amino acid sequence: CASSKETGGEYNEQFF.

The V gene is TRBV27, the J gene TRBJ2-7; D may be TRBD2 (5 bases). Trimming left V 6 bases short and J 5 bases short, with 17 bases between. The germline V gene has CDR1 MNHEY and CDR2 SMNVEV (reference sequence). The CDR3 is 14 residues long. The CDR3 here is CASRTGTSLDEQYF. In DNA form, the CDR3 reads TGTGCCAGCAGGACGGGAACCTCTCTAGACGAGCAGTACTTC.

The chain uses TRBV7-9 and TRBJ2-3, with D unresolved. Germline V CDR1 and CDR2: SEHNR, FQNEAQ (reference sequence). This CDR3 spans 13 amino acids. The CDR3 DNA reads as TGTTCCACCCTGGGCTCTAGCACAGATACGCAGTATTTT. It translates to CSTLGSSTDTQYF.

This clone was counted between two and nine times. This chain connects TRBV30 to TRBJ1-2; unclear D gene. The length of the CDR3 is 10 residues. V gave up 7 bases and J gave up 4 bases, with 7 bases separating them. Germline V lookup: CDR1 GTSNPN, CDR2 SVGIG (reference sequence). CDR3 sequence (DNA): TGTGCCTTCCGGGGCTATGGCTACACCTTC. Encoded protein: CAFRGYGYTF. Complete variable domain (other parts from reference TRBV30 and TRBJ1-2): SQTIHQWPATLVQPVGSPLSLECTVEGTSNPNLYWYRQAAGRGLQLLFYSVGIGQISSEVPQNLSASRPQDRQFILSSKKLLLSDSGFYLCAFRGYGYTFGSGTRLTVV.

V and J are TRBV4-1 and TRBJ1-2; 9 bases are shared with TRBD1. V lost 4 bases, J lost 2 bases, and 5 bases stayed unmatched. The V gene's germline CDR1 is MGHRA and CDR2 YSYEKL. This CDR3 has 15 amino acids. CDR3 in amino acids: CASSPGTGPNYGYTF. CDR3 nucleotides: TGCGCCAGCAGCCCAGGGACAGGGCCGAACTATGGCTACACCTTC.

The chain joins TRBV7-9 to TRBJ2-7; 7 nucleotides align to TRBD2. Looked up from germline, CDR1 is SEHNR and CDR2 is FQNEAQ (reference sequence). This CDR3 region has 14 residues. V lost 3 bases and J lost 2; bases outside the gene matches: 4. This CDR3 reads CASSFRGVTYEQYF. CDR3 sequence (DNA): TGTGCCAGCAGCTTCCGGGGGGTTACCTACGAGCAGTACTTC.

This clone occurred a few times. The gene calls are TRBV7-3 and TRBJ2-7; 7 bases are shared with TRBD2. This CDR3 comprises 15 residues. J was trimmed by 5 bases and V by 5 bases; bases with no gene match: 12. Per germline, CDR1 SGHTA and CDR2 FQGTGA. CDR3 protein: CASSPRARSGDEQYF. The CDR3 DNA is TGTGCCAGCAGCCCCAGGGCCCGGAGCGGGGACGAGCAGTACTTC.